These 20 T cell receptor beta chains came from one sample sequenced in a study of blood T cell repertoires in COVID-19. Method: immunoSEQ multiplex PCR; TCRdb's copy keeps in-frame clones and lacks some. The data contain 250,000 or so clones, approximately 80% of them singletons. The specimen was PBMCs or T cells enriched from blood (not recorded which). The receptors come from a man aged 60-69 years who had recovered from COVID-19.

The chain combines TRBV6-7 with TRBJ1-5; 10 bases fit TRBD1. TRBV6-7 is classed as an ORF, of uncertain function. V trimming: 2 bases; J trimming: 5 bases; junction bases outside the gene matches: 9. This CDR3 is 17 amino acids long. In DNA, the CDR3 is TGTGCCAGCAGTTACCAACGGGACAGGGGAGATGATCAGCCCCAGCATTTT. As protein: CASSYQRDRGDDQPQHF.

The rearrangement links TRBV29-1 to TRBJ2-1, with D tentatively TRBD2 (6 bases). V lost 6 bases and J 7 bases, leaving 13 bases between the germline ends. The CDR3 length is 12 residues. CDR1 SQVTM and CDR2 ANQGSEA come from the germline V gene. CDR3 residues: CSVGDSWNEQFF. As DNA, the CDR3 is TGCAGCGTGGGGGACTCCTGGAATGAGCAGTTCTTC.

The gene calls are TRBV5-4 and TRBJ1-3; D possibly corresponds to TRBD1 (6 bases). CDR1 and CDR2 from the germline V gene are SGHNT and YYREEE (reference sequence). V was shortened by 0 bases and J by 1 base, with 11 bases between the two germline ends. This CDR3 has 16 amino acids. The chain's CDR3 is CASSLDAGASGNTIYF. The CDR3 DNA follows: TGTGCCAGCAGCTTGGACGCAGGGGCGTCTGGAAACACCATATATTTT.

The chain has TRBV10-1 and TRBJ1-5, with D possibly being TRBD1 (5 bases). V was shortened by 4 bases and J by 6 bases, with 10 bases between the two germline ends. Germline values: CDR1 WNHNN, CDR2 SYGVQD (reference sequence). This CDR3 is 13 amino acids long. For the CDR3, the DNA is TGCGCCAGCAGTGTATCAGGGCCTCAGCCCCAGCATTTT. Amino acid sequence: CASSVSGPQPQHF.

The rearrangement uses TRBV7-2 and TRBJ1-2; 7 positions match TRBD1. Germline trimming cut 5 bases from V and 1 base from J; bases unmatched to any gene: 4. Germline CDR1 is SGHTA and CDR2 is FQGNSA. CDR3 length equals 14 residues. The CDR3, as DNA: TGTGCCAGCAGCGCCACAGGGGTTAACTATGGCTACACCTTC. Translating gives CASSATGVNYGYTF.

The chain recombines TRBV13 with TRBJ2-1; 7 bases fit TRBD1. The germline V gene has CDR1 PRHDT and CDR2 FYEKMQ (reference sequence). V lost 4 bases, J lost 5 bases, and 8 bases stayed unmatched. The CDR3 is 15 residues long. The CDR3 coding sequence is TGTGCCAGCAGCTCCTGGGGACAGCTTAACAATGAGCAGTTCTTC. Translation: CASSSWGQLNNEQFF.

J is TRBJ1-1 and V is TRBV5-1; tentatively, D is TRBD1 (6 bases). V lost 5 bases, J lost 0 bases, and 11 bases lay in between. The germline V gene has CDR1 SGHRS and CDR2 YFSETQ. The CDR3 runs 14 residues. Written as DNA, the CDR3 is TGCGCCAGCAGTTCGGACAGATTGAACACTGAAGCTTTCTTT. Protein product: CASSSDRLNTEAFF.

J is TRBJ1-6 and V is TRBV6-5, with a weak D call TRBD1 (5 bases). CDR1 is MNHEY, CDR2 SVGAGI, per germline. Trimming left V 8 bases short and J 9 bases short, with 17 bases between. This CDR3 region has 14 residues. Here the CDR3 DNA reads TGTGCCAGCTCTGTCGGGCAGGGTAGTTCACCCCTCCACTTT. This sequence encodes CASSVGQGSSPLHF.

This clone was seen only once. The V and J genes are TRBV6-5 and TRBJ1-1, with D possibly matching TRBD1 (6 bases). The CDR3 is 15 amino acids. The germline V and J ends were trimmed by 0 bases and 3 bases, with 11 bases remaining between them. CDR1 is MNHEY, CDR2 SVGAGI, per germline. The CDR3 sequence: CASSYSRGIYTEAFF. CDR3 nucleotide sequence: TGTGCCAGCAGTTACTCGAGGGGGATATACACTGAAGCTTTCTTT.

J is TRBJ2-3 and V is TRBV27; D is possibly TRBD1 (6 bases). Trimming removed 5 bases at V and 2 bases at J, with 14 bases between. The CDR3 totals 15 residues. The germline gives CDR1 MNHEY, CDR2 SMNVEV (reference sequence). The CDR3 here is CASSPQGRVTDTQYF. Written as DNA, the CDR3 is TGTGCCAGCAGTCCACAGGGTCGGGTCACAGATACGCAGTATTTT.

This clone has only a few counts. The CDR3 region is CASSPRTSGGTYEQYF. The DNA of the CDR3 is TGTGCCAGTAGTCCCCGGACTAGCGGGGGAACCTACGAGCAGTACTTC. This chain uses TRBV19 with TRBJ2-7; 13 bases map to TRBD2. The CDR3 consists of 16 residues. Germline values: CDR1 LNHDA, CDR2 SQIVND (reference sequence). J was trimmed by 2 bases and V by 5 bases; bases with no gene match: 6.

This chain uses TRBV29-1 with TRBJ2-2, with 9 bases aligning to TRBD1. Germline CDR1 reads SQVTM; CDR2 reads ANQGSEA. CDR3 length: 15 amino acids. After removal of 7 bases from V and 3 bases from J, the junction contained 9 bases not matched to a gene. CDR3 nucleotides: TGCAGCGCACACTTCGGGACAGGGTACACCGGGGAGCTGTTTTTT. Translated: CSAHFGTGYTGELFF.

This clone has a handful of counts. The rearrangement links TRBV24-1 to TRBJ2-2; 7 bases align to TRBD1. With 0 bases clipped from V and 6 bases from J, the junction kept 3 bases outside the gene matches. The germline V gene has CDR1 KGHDR and CDR2 SFDVKD. This CDR3 region has 15 residues. CDR3 sequence (DNA): TGTGCCACCAGTGATTTGACAGGGGTATCCGGGGAGCTGTTTTTT. Protein product: CATSDLTGVSGELFF.

The chain joins TRBV10-1 to TRBJ1-2; 7 bases match TRBD1. Looked up from germline, CDR1 is WNHNN and CDR2 is SYGVQD (reference sequence). J was trimmed by 3 bases and V by 11 bases; bases with no gene match: 9. The CDR3 loop spans 13 amino acids. As DNA, the CDR3 is TGCGCCGCCAAGGGACAGCCTCACTATGGCTACACCTTC. Amino acids: CAAKGQPHYGYTF.

V and J are TRBV10-3 and TRBJ2-7, with 7 bases that match TRBD1. This CDR3 is 15 amino acids long. Germline V gene sequence: CDR1 ENHRY, CDR2 SYGVKD. With 4 bases clipped from V and 0 bases from J, the junction kept 6 bases outside the gene matches. The CDR3 DNA follows: TGTGCCATCAGTGTCAACAGGGGTCCCTCCTACGAGCAGTACTTC. Its translation: CAISVNRGPSYEQYF.

This chain joins TRBV6-5 and TRBJ1-1; D might be TRBD1 (6 bases). Germline V gene lookup returns CDR1 MNHEY and CDR2 SVGAGI. There are 14 residues in the CDR3. Trimming took 6 bases from V and 1 from J, leaving 12 bases between them. The CDR3 bases are TGTGCCAGCAGCATACAGGGCAGGAACACTGAAGCTTTCTTT. Residues: CASSIQGRNTEAFF.

The rearrangement links TRBV7-2 to TRBJ2-1; TRBD2 aligns across 8 bases. CDR1 and CDR2 from the germline V gene are SGHTA and FQGNSA. J gave up 5 bases and V 10 bases, and 7 bases lay outside the gene matches. This CDR3 spans 13 amino acids. The CDR3 is CATSGGPHNEQFF. In DNA form, the CDR3 reads TGTGCCACAAGCGGGGGTCCTCACAATGAGCAGTTCTTC.

This rearrangement joins TRBV3-1 (or the pseudogene TRBV3-2) to TRBJ1-6; 7 nucleotides match TRBD1. Unmatched junction bases numbered 3, after V lost 4 bases and J lost 6 bases. CDR1 and CDR2 from the germline V gene are LGHDT and YNNKEL (reference sequence). This CDR3 contains 14 residues. The CDR3 loop is CASSLRDSNSPLHF. The CDR3 DNA reads TGTGCCAGCAGCCTCCGGGACAGTAATTCACCCCTCCACTTT.

V is TRBV19 and J is TRBJ1-5, with no clear D. This CDR3 region has 14 residues. The V gene lost 7 bases and the J gene lost 8 bases, with 18 bases spanning the gap. From germline, CDR1 is LNHDA and CDR2 SQIVND (reference sequence). This CDR3 is CASTEWNRNKPQHF. The DNA for the CDR3 is TGTGCCAGTACTGAATGGAACAGAAATAAGCCCCAGCATTTT.

The rearrangement uses TRBV6-4 and TRBJ1-2; no clear D. The CDR3 has 14 amino acids. Germline values: CDR1 MRHNA, CDR2 SNTAGT. The germline V and J ends were trimmed by 5 bases and 3 bases, with 13 bases remaining between them. In nucleotides, the CDR3 is TGTGCCAGCAGTCCCCGGGAGGGCCACTATGGCTACACCTTC. Translated: CASSPREGHYGYTF.